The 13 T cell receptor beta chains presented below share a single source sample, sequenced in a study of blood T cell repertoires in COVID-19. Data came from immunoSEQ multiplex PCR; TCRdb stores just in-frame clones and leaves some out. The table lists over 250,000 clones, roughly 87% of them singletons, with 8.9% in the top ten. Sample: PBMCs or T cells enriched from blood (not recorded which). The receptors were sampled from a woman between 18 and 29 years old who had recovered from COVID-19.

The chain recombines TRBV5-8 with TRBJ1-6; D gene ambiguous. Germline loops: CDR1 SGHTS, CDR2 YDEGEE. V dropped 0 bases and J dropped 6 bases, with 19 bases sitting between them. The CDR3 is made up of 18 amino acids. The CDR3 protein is CASSLASPYSEGNSPLHF. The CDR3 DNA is TGTGCCAGCAGCTTGGCTTCTCCTTACTCGGAGGGTAATTCACCCCTCCACTTT.

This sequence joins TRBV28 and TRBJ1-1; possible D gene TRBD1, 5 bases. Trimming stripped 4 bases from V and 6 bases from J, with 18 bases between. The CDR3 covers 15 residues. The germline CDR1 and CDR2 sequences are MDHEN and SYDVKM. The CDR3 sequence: CASSSNNRGTAEAFF. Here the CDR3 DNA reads TGTGCCAGCAGTTCTAACAACCGGGGGACCGCTGAAGCTTTCTTT.

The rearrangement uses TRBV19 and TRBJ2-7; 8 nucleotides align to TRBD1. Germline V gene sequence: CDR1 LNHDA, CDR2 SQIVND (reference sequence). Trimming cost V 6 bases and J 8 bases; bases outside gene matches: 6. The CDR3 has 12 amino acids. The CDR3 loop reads CASSAGGLKQYF. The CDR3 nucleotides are TGTGCCAGTAGCGCAGGGGGCCTGAAGCAGTACTTC. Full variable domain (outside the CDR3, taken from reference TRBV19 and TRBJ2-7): DGGITQSPKYLFRKEGQNVTLSCEQNLNHDAMYWYRQDPGQGLRLIYYSQIVNDFQKGDIAEGYSVSREKKESFPLTVTSAQKNPTAFYLCASSAGGLKQYFGPGTRLTVT.

Here the CDR3 reads CASSLGETGYNSPLHF. The CDR3 nucleotides are TGCGCCAGCAGCTTGGGAGAAACAGGCTATAATTCACCCCTCCACTTT. The rearrangement joins TRBV5-1 to TRBJ1-6; the D gene is possibly TRBD1 (5 bases). Germline CDR1 SGHRS, CDR2 YFSETQ. Trimming stripped 0 bases from V and 3 bases from J, with 10 bases between. CDR3 length: 16 amino acids.

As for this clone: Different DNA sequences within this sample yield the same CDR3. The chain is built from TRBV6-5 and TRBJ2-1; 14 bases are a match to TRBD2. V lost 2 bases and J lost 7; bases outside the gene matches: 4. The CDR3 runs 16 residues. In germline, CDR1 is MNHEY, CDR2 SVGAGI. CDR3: CASSYRTSGGLNEQFF. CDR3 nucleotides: TGTGCCAGCAGTTACAGGACTAGCGGGGGGTTAAATGAGCAGTTCTTC.

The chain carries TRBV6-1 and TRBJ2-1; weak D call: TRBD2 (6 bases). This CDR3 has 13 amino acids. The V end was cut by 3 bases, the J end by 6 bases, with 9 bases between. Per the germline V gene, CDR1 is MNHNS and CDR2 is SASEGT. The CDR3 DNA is TGTGCCAGCAGTGAGCGGACTACCAATGAGCAGTTCTTC. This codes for CASSERTTNEQFF.

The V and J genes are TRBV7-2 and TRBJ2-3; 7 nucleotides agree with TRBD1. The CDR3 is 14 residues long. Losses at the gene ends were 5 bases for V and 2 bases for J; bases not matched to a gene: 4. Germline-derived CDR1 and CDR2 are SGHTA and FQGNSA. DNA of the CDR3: TGTGCCAGCAGCCTCAGGGGGACCACAGATACGCAGTATTTT. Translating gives CASSLRGTTDTQYF.

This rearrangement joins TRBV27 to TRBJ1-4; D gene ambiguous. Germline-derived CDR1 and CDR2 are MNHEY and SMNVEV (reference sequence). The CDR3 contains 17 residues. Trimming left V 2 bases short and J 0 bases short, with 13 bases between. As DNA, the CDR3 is TGTGCCAGCAGTTTAGTGGCAGGCCTTGCAACTAATGAAAAACTGTTTTTT. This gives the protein CASSLVAGLATNEKLFF.

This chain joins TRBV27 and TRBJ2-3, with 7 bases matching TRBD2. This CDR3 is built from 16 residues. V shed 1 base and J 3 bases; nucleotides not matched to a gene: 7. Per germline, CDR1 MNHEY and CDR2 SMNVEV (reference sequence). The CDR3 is CASSLWGGGPTDTQYF. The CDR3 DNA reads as TGTGCCAGCAGTTTATGGGGGGGAGGGCCGACAGATACGCAGTATTTT.

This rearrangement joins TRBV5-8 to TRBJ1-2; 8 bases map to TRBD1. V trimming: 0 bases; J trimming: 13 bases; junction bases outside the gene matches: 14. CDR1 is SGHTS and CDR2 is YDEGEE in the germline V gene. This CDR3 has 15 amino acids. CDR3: CASSLVGGQALLFTF. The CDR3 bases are TGTGCCAGCAGCTTGGTGGGGGGACAGGCCCTTTTGTTCACCTTC.

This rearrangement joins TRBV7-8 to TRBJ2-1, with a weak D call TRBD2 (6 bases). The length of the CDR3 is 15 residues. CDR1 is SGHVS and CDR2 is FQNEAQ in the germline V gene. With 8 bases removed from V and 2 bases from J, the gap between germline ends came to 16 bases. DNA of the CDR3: TGTGCCAGCGGGAGACTAGGAGGAACCTACAATGAGCAGTTCTTC. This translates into CASGRLGGTYNEQFF.

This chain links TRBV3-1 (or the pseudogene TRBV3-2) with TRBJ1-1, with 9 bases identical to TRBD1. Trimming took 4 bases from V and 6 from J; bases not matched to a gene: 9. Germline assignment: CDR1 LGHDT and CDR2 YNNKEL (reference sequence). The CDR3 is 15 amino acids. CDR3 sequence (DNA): TGTGCCAGCAGCCCCCCGGACAGGGGTTTCGCTGAAGCTTTCTTT. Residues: CASSPPDRGFAEAFF.

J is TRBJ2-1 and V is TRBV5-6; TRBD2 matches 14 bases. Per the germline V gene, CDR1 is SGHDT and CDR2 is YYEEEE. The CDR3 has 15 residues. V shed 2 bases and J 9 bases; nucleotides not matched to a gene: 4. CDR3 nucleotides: TGTGCCAGCAGCTTACCGACTAGCGGGAGGGTTGAGCAGTTCTTC. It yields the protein CASSLPTSGRVEQFF.